One sample yielded the 22 T cell receptor beta chains listed below, sequenced in a study of T cell responses to AZD1222 COVID-19 vaccine. Clones were read by immunoSEQ multiplex PCR, and TCRdb kept only the in-frame ones, dropping some. The repertoire holds 80,000 to 100,000 clones, roughly nine tenths seen once, with roughly an eighth in the top ten. Sequencing was performed on peripheral blood, taken on day 0 of AZD1222 vaccination. The receptors stem from an adult in good health.

This chain links TRBV5-4 with TRBJ1-4, with TRBD1 matching over 7 bases. This CDR3 has 14 amino acids. V gave up 3 bases and J gave up 5 bases; unmatched junction bases: 4. The germline gives CDR1 SGHNT, CDR2 YYREEE (reference sequence). The CDR3 sequence is CASSSGGVNEKLFF. In DNA form, the CDR3 reads TGTGCCAGCAGCTCAGGGGGGGTCAATGAAAAACTGTTTTTT.

The chain carries TRBV24-1 and TRBJ2-5, with TRBD1 identical over 10 bases. The V gene end was trimmed by 4 bases and the J gene end by 4 bases; junction bases not matched to a gene: 8. There are 16 residues in the CDR3. The germline V gene has CDR1 KGHDR and CDR2 SFDVKD. The CDR3 protein is CATSDGGDRGGETQYF. The DNA of the CDR3 is TGTGCCACCAGTGACGGCGGGGACAGGGGCGGAGAGACCCAGTACTTC.

The CDR3 sequence is CATSRDLWVVNEQFF. The CDR3, as DNA: TGTGCCACCAGCAGAGATCTGTGGGTGGTCAATGAGCAGTTCTTC. This chain joins TRBV15 and TRBJ2-1; D gene ambiguous. Germline CDR1 is LNHNV and CDR2 is YYDKDF (reference sequence). CDR3 size: 15 residues. The V end was cut by 0 bases, the J end by 6 bases, with 12 bases between.

V and J are TRBV29-1 and TRBJ1-2, with D unclear. Deletions cut 2 bases from V and 7 bases from J, with 5 bases between. Germline V CDR1 and CDR2: SQVTM, ANQGSEA. This CDR3 is built from 10 residues. CDR3 amino acids: CSVEQSGYTF. Written as DNA, the CDR3 is TGCAGCGTTGAACAGTCTGGCTACACCTTC.

The chain is built from TRBV29-1 and TRBJ1-1, with 9 nucleotides matching TRBD1. Trimming at V came to 6 bases and at J to 1 base, leaving 3 bases not matched to a gene. CDR1 and CDR2 from the germline V gene are SQVTM and ANQGSEA. CDR3 length: 13 amino acids. The CDR3 is CSVPGQGNTEAFF. In nucleotides, the CDR3 is TGCAGCGTCCCGGGACAGGGGAACACTGAAGCTTTCTTT.

The chain has TRBV6-2 or TRBV6-3 and TRBJ1-5; no clear D. The V and J ends lost 4 bases and 3 bases respectively, with 16 bases between them. Germline V CDR1 and CDR2: MNHEY, SVGEGT. The CDR3 covers 16 residues. The CDR3 DNA reads as TGTGCCAGCAGTTTACCCGAGACACCCATCAATCAGCCCCAGCATTTT. Its protein product is CASSLPETPINQPQHF.

This clone showed up just once. V and J are TRBV10-3 and TRBJ1-6; TRBD1 matches at 8 bases. V gave up 2 bases and J gave up 11 bases; unmatched junction bases: 5. Germline loops: CDR1 ENHRY, CDR2 SYGVKD. The CDR3 covers 14 residues. The CDR3 bases are TGTGCCATCAGTGAGAACCGGGACAGGACACCCCTCCACTTT. Its protein product is CAISENRDRTPLHF.

The chain joins TRBV19 to TRBJ1-3; no reliable D call. Trimming took off 4 bases at V and 4 bases at J, with 17 bases between the two ends. The CDR3 sequence is 16 residues long. Per the germline V gene, CDR1 is LNHDA and CDR2 is SQIVND (reference sequence). CDR3 sequence (DNA): TGTGCCAGTAGTAGATATGACCTGTCCGGCGGAAACACCATATATTTT. Its protein is CASSRYDLSGGNTIYF. The whole variable domain, filled in from reference TRBV19 and TRBJ1-3, reads DGGITQSPKYLFRKEGQNVTLSCEQNLNHDAMYWYRQDPGQGLRLIYYSQIVNDFQKGDIAEGYSVSREKKESFPLTVTSAQKNPTAFYLCASSRYDLSGGNTIYFGEGSWLTVV.

The chain is built from TRBV11-2 and TRBJ2-5, with D uncertain. Germline CDR1 and CDR2: SGHAT and FQNNGV. The V and J ends lost 4 bases and 3 bases respectively, with 9 bases between them. The CDR3 is 13 amino acids. CDR3 in DNA: TGTGCCAGCAGCTCAGGCAGCAAAGAGACCCAGTACTTC. Protein: CASSSGSKETQYF.

The chain couples TRBV4-2 to TRBJ1-5; D gene ambiguous. This CDR3 is 18 amino acids long. The V gene's germline CDR1 is LGHNA and CDR2 YNFKEQ. The germline V and J ends were trimmed by 4 bases and 4 bases, with 23 bases remaining between them. The CDR3 loop reads CASSPGTTLFDHNQPQHF. The CDR3 DNA sequence: TGTGCCAGCAGCCCCGGCACTACCCTCTTTGACCATAATCAGCCCCAGCATTTT.

This clone was counted once. The rearrangement links TRBV6-5 to TRBJ2-1, with 7 bases identical to TRBD2. J gave up 9 bases and V 0 bases, and 5 bases lay outside the gene matches. The CDR3 runs 14 residues. Germline CDR1 MNHEY, CDR2 SVGAGI. CDR3 sequence reads: CASSYSSGDSEQFF. The CDR3 bases are TGTGCCAGCAGTTACTCGAGCGGGGATTCTGAGCAGTTCTTC.

The genes are TRBV3-1 (or the pseudogene TRBV3-2) and TRBJ1-1; no reliable D call. Germline loops: CDR1 LGHDT, CDR2 YNNKEL (reference sequence). This CDR3 comprises 13 residues. The V gene lost 2 bases and the J gene lost 4 bases, with 8 bases spanning the gap. CDR3 amino acids: CASSQIGSTEAFF. Written as DNA, the CDR3 is TGTGCCAGCAGCCAAATAGGGAGCACTGAAGCTTTCTTT.

The rearrangement uses TRBV6-5 and TRBJ2-7, with TRBD2 matching over 9 bases. With V trimmed by 0 bases and J by 2 bases, 2 bases remained unmatched. The CDR3 extends over 15 amino acids. Germline CDR1 and CDR2: MNHEY and SVGAGI. This chain's CDR3 is CASSYSASGTYEQYF. In DNA, the CDR3 is TGTGCCAGCAGTTACTCGGCTAGCGGGACCTACGAGCAGTACTTC.

The genes are TRBV4-1 and TRBJ2-3; TRBD1 matches at 8 bases. With V trimmed by 2 bases and J by 3 bases, 4 bases remained unmatched. The CDR3 is made up of 15 amino acids. Germline CDR1 is MGHRA and CDR2 is YSYEKL. CDR3 in amino acids: CASSQRQGSTDTQYF. CDR3 in DNA: TGCGCCAGCAGCCAAAGACAGGGGAGTACAGATACGCAGTATTTT.

The V and J genes are TRBV3-1 (or the pseudogene TRBV3-2) and TRBJ1-5; no reliable D call. Trimming left V 1 base short and J 1 base short, with 8 bases between. The CDR3 sequence is 15 residues long. CDR1 LGHDT and CDR2 YNNKEL come from the germline V gene (reference sequence). CDR3 protein: CASSQGGRSNQPQHF. CDR3 coding DNA: TGTGCCAGCAGCCAAGGAGGCAGGAGCAATCAGCCCCAGCATTTT.

The gene calls are TRBV10-3 and TRBJ2-7, with 8 bases matching TRBD1. Trimming at V came to 4 bases and at J to 5 bases, leaving 13 bases not matched to a gene. The germline CDR1 and CDR2 sequences are ENHRY and SYGVKD. The CDR3 spans 16 residues. CDR3: CAISGEIGQGPNEQYF. The CDR3 bases are TGTGCCATCAGTGGTGAAATCGGACAGGGTCCCAACGAGCAGTACTTC.

V is TRBV18 and J is TRBJ1-5; tentatively, D is TRBD1 (5 bases). Germline lookup yields CDR1 KGHSH and CDR2 LQKENI. The ends were cut back, 6 bases at V and 2 bases at J, with 20 bases in the middle. The CDR3 spans 17 residues. The CDR3 loop is CASSPSGGARGNQPQHF. In DNA form, the CDR3 reads TGTGCCAGCTCCCCCTCGGGCGGGGCGCGGGGCAATCAGCCCCAGCATTTT.

The CDR3 coding sequence is TGTGCCAGCAGTCCTAGATCCAATACGCAGTATTTT. Amino acid sequence: CASSPRSNTQYF. This chain joins TRBV28 and TRBJ2-3; D gene ambiguous. The CDR3 has 12 amino acids. Germline values: CDR1 MDHEN, CDR2 SYDVKM. V lost 5 bases, J lost 7 bases, and 10 bases lay in between.

This sequence joins TRBV6-5 and TRBJ1-6; D is ambiguous. V shed 4 bases and J shed 0 bases, with 4 bases lying between them. CDR3 length: 14 amino acids. Germline-derived CDR1 and CDR2 are MNHEY and SVGAGI. The CDR3 bases are TGTGCCAGCAGTTCGAGCTCCTATAATTCACCCCTCCACTTT. Encoded protein: CASSSSSYNSPLHF.

This chain joins TRBV29-1 and TRBJ2-7; D is uncertain. Germline V gene data show CDR1 as SQVTM and CDR2 as ANQGSEA. CDR3 length: 12 amino acids. Trimming removed 6 bases from V and 0 bases from J, with 9 bases in between. The CDR3 region has the DNA TGCAGCGTCGCCGAGAGCTCCTACGAGCAGTACTTC. Encoded protein: CSVAESSYEQYF.

The chain uses TRBV19 and TRBJ1-5; the D gene is possibly TRBD1 (6 bases). Trimming removed 6 bases at V and 4 bases at J, with 16 bases between. CDR3 length: 15 residues. Germline V CDR1 and CDR2: LNHDA, SQIVND (reference sequence). The DNA of the CDR3 is TGTGCCAGTAGAAGGGACAATGGGGGGAATCAGCCCCAGCATTTT. Amino acid sequence: CASRRDNGGNQPQHF.

The J gene is TRBJ1-4, the V gene TRBV15, with D tentatively TRBD1 (5 bases). Trimming removed 5 bases at V and 8 bases at J, with 18 bases between. Germline V gene data show CDR1 as LNHNV and CDR2 as YYDKDF (reference sequence). This CDR3 is 15 amino acids long. The CDR3 region is CATSVRDGTGEKLFF. CDR3 DNA: TGTGCCACCAGCGTTAGAGACGGGACGGGCGAAAAACTGTTTTTT. Full variable domain (missing parts from reference TRBV15 and TRBJ1-4): DAMVIQNPRYQVTQFGKPVTLSCSQTLNHNVMYWYQQKSSQAPKLLFHYYDKDFNNEADTPDNFQSRRPNTSFCFLDIRSPGLGDTAMYLCATSVRDGTGEKLFFGSGTQLSVL.